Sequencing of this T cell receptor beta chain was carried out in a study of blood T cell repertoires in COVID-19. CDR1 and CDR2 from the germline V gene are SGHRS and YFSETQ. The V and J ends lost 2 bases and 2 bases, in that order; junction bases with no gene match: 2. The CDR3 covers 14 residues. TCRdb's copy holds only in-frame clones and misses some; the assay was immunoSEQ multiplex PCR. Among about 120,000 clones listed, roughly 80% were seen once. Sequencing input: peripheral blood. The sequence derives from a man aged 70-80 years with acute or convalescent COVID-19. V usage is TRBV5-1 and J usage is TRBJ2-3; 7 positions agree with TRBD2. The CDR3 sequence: CASSFGDYTDTQYF. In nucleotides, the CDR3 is TGCGCCAGCAGCTTCGGGGACTACACAGATACGCAGTATTTT.